The entry that follows covers one T cell receptor beta chain sequence. What it recognizes is unknown. The data stem from a study of T cell responses to AZD1222 COVID-19 vaccine. Study at large: Both about-4-week and about-12-week second-dose recipients were combined.

TCRdb keeps only in-frame clones here, not all; method: immunoSEQ multiplex PCR. The table includes about 130,000 clones, 89% detected once. Study results and caveats: Vaccine-associated CD4 TCRs ranged over spike, dominating at 160-218 and 743-854. Mostly white British, mostly female donors; authors suggested clonal diversity may be underestimated. Every sample of the repertoires postdated the peak T cell response.

This CDR3 has 14 residues. V was trimmed by 4 bases and J by 4 bases, leaving 11 bases between them. Germline CDR1 and CDR2: SNHLY and FYNNEI. The genes are TRBV2 and TRBJ2-1; D ambiguous. The clonotype was recovered from an adult in good health. The sample in question was peripheral blood, obtained on day 0 of AZD1222 vaccination. The CDR3 DNA sequence: TGTGCCAGCAGTGTGGGCGGCCCGTACAATGAGCAGTTCTTC. Its translation is CASSVGGPYNEQFF. The entire variable domain, with the rest obtained from reference TRBV2 and TRBJ2-1, is as follows: EPEVTQTPSHQVTQMGQEVILRCVPISNHLYFYWYRQILGQKVEFLVSFYNNEISEKSEIFDDQFSVERPDGSNFTLKIRSTKLEDSAMYFCASSVGGPYNEQFFGPGTRLTVL.